This entry lists 26 T cell receptor beta chains sequenced from one sample in a study of memory CD4+ T cells and cytomegalovirus serostatus. The sort gate was single viable CD3+CD4+CD8-CD45RO+ cells for memory CD4+ T cells. Sequencing used immunoSEQ multiplex PCR; TCRdb keeps in-frame clones, though not all of them. In the table there are 45,000 to 50,000 clones, around four fifths of which are singletons. Sequencing was done on a sample of memory CD4+ T cells from blood. Source of these receptors: an adult in good health and CMV-seronegative.

V is TRBV11-2 and J is TRBJ2-5; D gene ambiguous. Trimming pared 5 bases from V and 0 bases from J, leaving 19 bases between. Germline V CDR1 and CDR2: SGHAT, FQNNGV. CDR3 length: 17 residues. The CDR3 coding sequence is TGTGCCAGCAGCCCTCGTAATGGCAGATCAAACCAAGAGACCCAGTACTTC. Amino acid sequence: CASSPRNGRSNQETQYF.

J is TRBJ1-2 and V is TRBV6-6; D is unresolved. The CDR3 loop spans 12 amino acids. V was clipped by 5 bases and J by 6 bases, with 10 bases between them. CDR1 MNHNY and CDR2 SVGAGI come from the germline V gene (reference sequence). The CDR3 nucleotides are TGTGCCAGCAGTGGAATGGGCGATGGCTACACCTTC. Protein product: CASSGMGDGYTF.

The rearrangement joins TRBV14 to TRBJ2-7; maybe TRBD1 (6 bases). Germline V gene lookup returns CDR1 SGHDN and CDR2 FVKESK. The CDR3 runs to 14 residues. The V end lost 4 bases, the J end lost 3 bases, and 13 bases lay between the germline ends. CDR3 residues: CASSLIYRDYEQYF. The CDR3 coding sequence is TGTGCCAGCAGCCTGATCTACAGGGACTACGAGCAGTACTTC.

In this sample, this clone turned up a few times. V usage is TRBV6-4 and J usage is TRBJ1-1; D gene ambiguous. With 7 bases removed from V and 4 bases from J, the gap between germline ends came to 13 bases. The length of the CDR3 is 13 residues. The germline V gene encodes CDR1 MRHNA and CDR2 SNTAGT. This CDR3 is CASKAGSSTEAFF. CDR3 DNA: TGTGCCAGCAAGGCCGGGAGCAGCACTGAAGCTTTCTTT.

Notes on this clone: The junction departs from the called germline gene at one end, perhaps through a read error. The chain's CDR3 is CAWSVQRGGTDTQYF. The CDR3 nucleotides are TGTGCCTGGAGTGTACAGCGGGGGGGCACCGATACGCAGTATTTT. The chain employs TRBV30 and TRBJ2-3, with 10 bases matching TRBD2. CDR1 is GTSNPN, CDR2 SVGIG, per germline (reference sequence). This CDR3 has 15 residues.

The chain uses TRBV6-1 and TRBJ2-2; TRBD2 is a possible D gene (5 bases). The CDR3 length is 17 residues. V was cut by 4 bases and J by 1 base, with 16 bases left in between. Germline CDR1 reads MNHNS; CDR2 reads SASEGT. For the CDR3, the DNA is TGTGCCAGCAGTGCCTTTTTCGGACTCAAGAACACCGGGGAGCTGTTTTTT. This encodes CASSAFFGLKNTGELFF.

This rearrangement joins TRBV9 to TRBJ2-3; D possibly uses TRBD1 or TRBD2 (5 bases each). The CDR3 is 13 amino acids. Germline loops: CDR1 SGDLS, CDR2 YYNGEE. V gave up 3 bases and J gave up 5 bases, with 10 bases separating them. The CDR3 protein is CASSGGAGDTQYF. As DNA, the CDR3 is TGTGCCAGCAGCGGAGGGGCGGGAGATACGCAGTATTTT.

The V call is TRBV19, the J call TRBJ1-3, with 9 bases lining up with TRBD1. Germline CDR1 reads LNHDA; CDR2 reads SQIVND (reference sequence). This CDR3 has 14 amino acids. The V and J ends lost 7 bases and 11 bases, in that order; junction bases with no gene match: 12. The CDR3 region has the DNA TGTGCCAGTATTCCGGGACAGGGCTATAGCGCCATATATTTT. It encodes CASIPGQGYSAIYF.

The chain uses TRBV6-1 and TRBJ1-3; D gene ambiguous. Deletions cut 3 bases from V and 2 bases from J, with 8 bases between. CDR3 length: 14 amino acids. The germline V gene has CDR1 MNHNS and CDR2 SASEGT. DNA of the CDR3: TGTGCCAGCAGTGATGTAGGGACTGGAAACACCATATATTTT. Translated: CASSDVGTGNTIYF.

J is TRBJ2-1 and V is TRBV5-1; 8 bases line up with TRBD2. Germline lookup yields CDR1 SGHRS and CDR2 YFSETQ. This CDR3 is 20 amino acids long. Germline trimming cut 2 bases from V and 3 bases from J; bases unmatched to any gene: 19. CDR3 amino acids: CASSFPPPTLVSGVYNEQFF. The CDR3, as DNA: TGCGCCAGCAGCTTCCCACCGCCGACTCTGGTTAGCGGGGTCTACAATGAGCAGTTCTTC. Together with reference TRBV5-1 and TRBJ2-1, the CDR3 gives the full variable domain: KAGVTQTPRYLIKTRGQQVTLSCSPISGHRSVSWYQQTPGQGLQFLFEYFSETQRNKGNFPGRFSGRQFSNSRSEMNVSTLELGDSALYLCASSFPPPTLVSGVYNEQFFGPGTRLTVL.

The table lists this clone with a count of one. The rearrangement joins TRBV28 to TRBJ2-1; no firm D call. The CDR3 sequence is 16 residues long. V lost 2 bases and J lost 6, with 17 bases in between. Germline CDR1 and CDR2: MDHEN and SYDVKM. The CDR3 here is CASSLQRWGKGNEQFF. Here the CDR3 DNA reads TGTGCCAGCAGTTTACAACGTTGGGGTAAGGGCAATGAGCAGTTCTTC.

The chain has TRBV7-9 and TRBJ2-3; 7 positions match TRBD1. V was clipped by 1 base and J by 2 bases; unmatched bases: 3. The length of the CDR3 is 15 residues. Germline loops: CDR1 SEHNR, CDR2 FQNEAQ (reference sequence). The CDR3 bases are TGTGCCAGCAGCTTAGGGGACAGCCTCACAGATACGCAGTATTTT. Translated, it gives CASSLGDSLTDTQYF.

The genes are TRBV4-2 and TRBJ2-7, with TRBD2 matching 16 bases. With 4 bases clipped from V and 6 bases from J, the junction kept 12 bases outside the gene matches. Per the germline V gene, CDR1 is LGHNA and CDR2 is YNFKEQ. The CDR3 contains 18 residues. CDR3 sequence (DNA): TGTGCCAGCAGCCTTTCGGGACTAGCGGGGGGGTCGATGGGCGAGCAGTACTTC. It yields the protein CASSLSGLAGGSMGEQYF.

This chain connects TRBV5-6 to TRBJ2-7, with no clear D. The CDR3 has 15 residues. Germline V gives CDR1 SGHDT, CDR2 YYEEEE. V shed 0 bases and J shed 0 bases, with 10 bases lying between them. For the CDR3, the DNA is TGTGCCAGCAGCTTGGGGCGCCTAAGCTCCTACGAGCAGTACTTC. Encoded protein: CASSLGRLSSYEQYF.

The chain employs TRBV11-2 and TRBJ2-5; 8 bases are shared with TRBD2. J was trimmed by 5 bases and V by 2 bases; bases with no gene match: 4. In germline, CDR1 is SGHAT, CDR2 FQNNGV. This CDR3 spans 14 amino acids. CDR3 protein: CASSLFSGGETQYF. The CDR3 region has the DNA TGTGCCAGCAGCTTATTTTCGGGAGGGGAGACCCAGTACTTC.

The rearrangement joins TRBV7-9 to TRBJ1-3; D not resolved. The V end was cut by 6 bases, the J end by 4 bases, with 16 bases between. Germline V gives CDR1 SEHNR, CDR2 FQNEAQ (reference sequence). The CDR3 totals 15 residues. This CDR3 reads CASRPPFRFGNTIYF. The DNA of the CDR3 is TGTGCCAGCAGACCCCCGTTTCGGTTCGGAAACACCATATATTTT.

The chain uses TRBV6-1 and TRBJ1-2; 8 bases fit TRBD1. Unmatched junction bases numbered 10, after V lost 8 bases and J lost 8 bases. The length of the CDR3 is 13 residues. Germline CDR1 and CDR2: MNHNS and SASEGT. This CDR3 is CASAAVAGGGYTF. In DNA, the CDR3 is TGTGCCAGCGCGGCGGTGGCAGGGGGCGGCTACACCTTC.

This chain uses TRBV6-7 with TRBJ1-5; 11 bases agree with TRBD1. TRBV6-7 is placed among ORFs of uncertain function. Losses at the gene ends were 2 bases for V and 3 bases for J; bases not matched to a gene: 12. The CDR3 runs 19 residues. CDR3 protein: CASSYAGTGGQMDNQPQHF. The CDR3 nucleotides are TGTGCCAGCAGTTACGCCGGGACAGGGGGGCAAATGGACAATCAGCCCCAGCATTTT.

This sequence joins TRBV5-8 and TRBJ1-4; D may be TRBD1 (5 bases). Germline V gene lookup returns CDR1 SGHTS and CDR2 YDEGEE. The V end was cut by 4 bases, the J end by 0 bases, with 13 bases between. CDR3 length: 16 residues. The CDR3 DNA is TGTGCCAGCAGCGACGGGACGGATGCAACTAATGAAAAACTGTTTTTT. Residues: CASSDGTDATNEKLFF.

The chain has TRBV5-1 and TRBJ2-5; tentative D call: TRBD1 (8 bases). V was cut by 2 bases and J by 2 bases, with 19 bases left in between. The CDR3 has 17 residues. CDR1 and CDR2 (germline): SGHRS, YFSETQ. The DNA of the CDR3 is TGCGCCAGCAGCTTCGGGGGGCAGGGGGCCCCACAAGAGACCCAGTACTTC. It encodes CASSFGGQGAPQETQYF. Variable domain in full (rest from reference TRBV5-1 and TRBJ2-5): KAGVTQTPRYLIKTRGQQVTLSCSPISGHRSVSWYQQTPGQGLQFLFEYFSETQRNKGNFPGRFSGRQFSNSRSEMNVSTLELGDSALYLCASSFGGQGAPQETQYFGPGTRLLVL.

This chain links TRBV7-2 with TRBJ2-7; D possibly uses TRBD1 or TRBD2 (5 bases each). The CDR3 has 14 amino acids. Trimming took 0 bases from V and 0 from J, leaving 6 bases between them. Germline V CDR1 and CDR2: SGHTA, FQGNSA. The CDR3 loop reads CASSLAGVSYEQYF. CDR3 DNA: TGTGCCAGCAGCTTAGCGGGGGTCTCCTACGAGCAGTACTTC.

The rearrangement links TRBV4-1 to TRBJ2-1, with TRBD1 identical over 8 bases. Trimming removed 4 bases from V and 3 bases from J; junction bases left unmatched: 8. This CDR3 has 16 residues. From germline, CDR1 is MGHRA and CDR2 YSYEKL. The CDR3 sequence is CASSPSGTGGYNEQFF. The DNA for the CDR3 is TGCGCCAGCAGCCCTTCCGGGACAGGCGGCTACAATGAGCAGTTCTTC.

This clone appeared a few times. The rearrangement links TRBV7-9 to TRBJ2-3; 9 bases map to TRBD1. The germline CDR1 and CDR2 sequences are SEHNR and FQNEAQ (reference sequence). Trimming at V came to 7 bases and at J to 3 bases, leaving 8 bases not matched to a gene. There are 15 residues in the CDR3. CDR3 sequence (DNA): TGTGCCAGCACCGTACAGGGGGCGAGGACAGATACGCAGTATTTT. This translates into CASTVQGARTDTQYF.

This chain uses TRBV6-1 with TRBJ2-2; perhaps TRBD1 as D (6 bases). Between the trimmed V and J ends, which lost 6 bases and 2 bases, there was a span of 10 bases. Germline V gene sequence: CDR1 MNHNS, CDR2 SASEGT. CDR3 length equals 14 residues. CDR3 in DNA: TGTGCCAGCAGCCGGACAGAAAACACCGGGGAGCTGTTTTTT. This sequence encodes CASSRTENTGELFF.

The CDR3 nucleotides read TGTGCCAGCAGCAACGGACTAGCGGGGATCTACAATGAGCAGTTCTTC. Its protein is CASSNGLAGIYNEQFF. This chain joins TRBV5-4 and TRBJ2-1; TRBD2 agrees at 12 bases. Trimming took 4 bases from V and 3 from J; bases not matched to a gene: 5. CDR1 is SGHNT and CDR2 is YYREEE in the germline V gene (reference sequence). This CDR3 comprises 16 residues.

The V call is TRBV2, the J call TRBJ1-1, with D tentatively TRBD1 (5 bases). This CDR3 region has 15 residues. Trimming left V 2 bases short and J 1 base short, with 11 bases between. Per germline, CDR1 SNHLY and CDR2 FYNNEI. The CDR3 spells CASSERQHKNTEAFF. CDR3 bases: TGTGCCAGCAGTGAAAGACAGCACAAGAACACTGAAGCTTTCTTT.